This is a list of T cell receptor beta chains from one sample in a study of blood T cell repertoires in COVID-19. Measured with immunoSEQ multiplex PCR; TCRdb has only the in-frame clones, and not every one. Of about 180,000 clones listed, around 88% are singletons. Sequenced input: peripheral blood. These TCRs come from a woman aged 25 to 39 with acute or convalescent COVID-19. Both conserved end residues are part of each CDR3. A D gene is named only where the DNA matches it firmly. The size field is filled for only some rows; it gives once, few, many or a size class.

V gene: TRBV10-1
D gene: NA
J gene: TRBJ2-5
clone size: NA
CDR3 protein: CASSPTGPQETQYF
CDR3 DNA: TGCGCCAGCAGCCCTACAGGGCCCCAAGAGACCCAGTACTTC

V gene: TRBV15
D gene: TRBD2
J gene: TRBJ2-1
clone size: NA
CDR3 protein: CATSRDRGLAGEQFF
CDR3 DNA: TGTGCCACCAGCAGAGACCGAGGACTAGCAGGTGAGCAGTTCTTC

V gene: TRBV6-5
D gene: NA
J gene: TRBJ1-2
clone size: NA
CDR3 protein: CASSTRGGGYTF
CDR3 DNA: TGTGCCAGCAGTACTCGGGGGGGCGGCTACACCTTC

V gene: TRBV6-5
D gene: TRBD1
J gene: TRBJ1-3
clone size: once
CDR3 protein: CASRLQGADTIYF
CDR3 DNA: TGTGCCAGCAGACTACAGGGGGCGGACACCATATATTTT

V gene: TRBV7-2
D gene: TRBD2
J gene: TRBJ2-3
clone size: NA
CDR3 protein: CASSTSGSGTDTQYF
CDR3 DNA: TGTGCCAGCAGCACTAGCGGGAGTGGCACAGATACGCAGTATTTT

V gene: TRBV5-4
D gene: TRBD1
J gene: TRBJ1-2
clone size: NA
CDR3 protein: CASTLGGQGTAYGYTF
CDR3 DNA: TGTGCCAGCACCTTAGGGGGACAGGGTACAGCTTATGGCTACACCTTC

V gene: TRBV5-1
D gene: NA
J gene: TRBJ2-3
clone size: NA
CDR3 protein: CASSNNIGNTQYF
CDR3 DNA: TGCGCCAGCAGTAACAATATCGGGAATACGCAGTATTTT

V gene: TRBV28
D gene: NA
J gene: TRBJ2-7
clone size: NA
CDR3 protein: CASSLLYEQYF
CDR3 DNA: TGTGCCAGCAGTCTTCTCTACGAGCAGTACTTC

V gene: TRBV28
D gene: NA
J gene: TRBJ2-1
clone size: NA
CDR3 protein: CASELTETDYNEQFF
CDR3 DNA: TGTGCCAGCGAATTGACCGAGACAGACTACAATGAGCAGTTCTTC

V gene: TRBV29-1
D gene: NA
J gene: TRBJ1-1
clone size: NA
CDR3 protein: CSVIRQRTTLMNTEAFF
CDR3 DNA: TGCAGCGTTATCCGACAGAGAACTACACTTATGAACACTGAAGCTTTCTTT

V gene: TRBV21-1
D gene: NA
J gene: TRBJ2-3
clone size: medium-sized
CDR3 protein: CASKIPATSGTDTQYF
CDR3 DNA: TGTGCCAGCAAAATTCCGGCGACTAGCGGCACAGATACGCAGTATTTT

V gene: TRBV28
D gene: NA
J gene: TRBJ2-5
clone size: NA
CDR3 protein: CASSFYQTQYF
CDR3 DNA: TGTGCCAGCAGTTTCTACCAGACCCAGTACTTC

V gene: TRBV7-2
D gene: NA
J gene: TRBJ2-3
clone size: NA
CDR3 protein: CASSLGTEAQYF
CDR3 DNA: TGTGCCAGCAGCTTAGGCACCGAGGCGCAGTATTTT

V gene: TRBV3-1/TRBV3-2
D gene: TRBD1
J gene: TRBJ1-2
clone size: NA
CDR3 protein: CASSPTGGDGYTF
CDR3 DNA: TGTGCCAGCAGCCCCACAGGGGGCGATGGCTACACCTTC

V gene: TRBV3-1/TRBV3-2
D gene: NA
J gene: TRBJ2-2
clone size: NA
CDR3 protein: CASSQSEGTGELFF
CDR3 DNA: TGTGCCAGCAGCCAGTCTGAGGGCACCGGGGAGCTGTTTTTT

V gene: TRBV6-5
D gene: TRBD1
J gene: TRBJ1-2
clone size: NA
CDR3 protein: CAIKGAADNYGYTF
CDR3 DNA: TGTGCCATTAAGGGGGCGGCAGATAACTATGGCTACACCTTC

V gene: TRBV5-1
D gene: NA
J gene: TRBJ1-4
clone size: NA
CDR3 protein: CASSLAGVAGEKLFF
CDR3 DNA: TGCGCCAGCAGCTTGGCAGGGGTAGCGGGGGAAAAACTGTTTTTT

V gene: TRBV5-1
D gene: TRBD2
J gene: TRBJ2-1
clone size: NA
CDR3 protein: CASGGGRPYNEQFF
CDR3 DNA: TGCGCCAGTGGAGGCGGGAGGCCCTACAATGAGCAGTTCTTC

V gene: TRBV7-2
D gene: NA
J gene: TRBJ1-6
clone size: NA
CDR3 protein: CASSSPFESPLHF
CDR3 DNA: TGTGCCAGCAGCTCCCCTTTCGAGTCACCCCTCCACTTT

V gene: TRBV2
D gene: TRBD1
J gene: TRBJ1-4
clone size: NA
CDR3 protein: CATFGQGETNEKLFF
CDR3 DNA: TGTGCCACCTTCGGACAGGGGGAAACTAATGAAAAACTGTTTTTT

V gene: TRBV6-5
D gene: NA
J gene: TRBJ1-2
clone size: NA
CDR3 protein: CASSPQGSTYGYTF
CDR3 DNA: TGTGCCAGCAGTCCCCAGGGTAGTACCTATGGCTACACCTTC

V gene: TRBV28
D gene: NA
J gene: TRBJ2-1
clone size: NA
CDR3 protein: CASSSEDRGLAGYEQFF
CDR3 DNA: TGTGCCAGCAGCTCCGAAGACAGGGGCCTAGCGGGATATGAGCAGTTCTTC

V gene: TRBV28
D gene: NA
J gene: TRBJ1-4
clone size: NA
CDR3 protein: CASKTQGEKLFF
CDR3 DNA: TGTGCCAGCAAGACCCAGGGGGAAAAACTGTTTTTT

V gene: TRBV5-6
D gene: NA
J gene: TRBJ2-2
clone size: NA
CDR3 protein: CASSLVSASRSGELFF
CDR3 DNA: TGTGCCAGCAGCTTGGTCTCGGCTAGTCGGTCCGGGGAGCTGTTTTTT

V gene: TRBV27
D gene: TRBD1
J gene: TRBJ2-1
clone size: NA
CDR3 protein: CASSSPRTGGFNEQFF
CDR3 DNA: TGTGCCAGCAGTTCCCCTAGGACAGGGGGCTTCAATGAGCAGTTCTTC

V gene: TRBV12-1
D gene: NA
J gene: TRBJ1-1
clone size: NA
CDR3 protein: CASSFAQAEAFF
CDR3 DNA: TGTGCCAGCAGCTTTGCACAGGCTGAAGCTTTCTTT

V gene: TRBV28
D gene: NA
J gene: TRBJ1-1
clone size: NA
CDR3 protein: CASRKQGLAFF
CDR3 DNA: TGTGCCAGCAGAAAACAGGGTTTAGCTTTCTTT

V gene: TRBV28
D gene: NA
J gene: TRBJ2-6
clone size: NA
CDR3 protein: CASSFGGSRNVLTF
CDR3 DNA: TGTGCCAGCAGTTTTGGAGGGTCTCGAAACGTCCTGACTTTC

V gene: TRBV5-1
D gene: NA
J gene: TRBJ2-3
clone size: NA
CDR3 protein: CASAWGVTDTQYF
CDR3 DNA: TGCGCCAGCGCTTGGGGGGTGACAGATACGCAGTATTTT

V gene: TRBV28
D gene: NA
J gene: TRBJ2-7
clone size: once
CDR3 protein: CASCSSRYEQYF
CDR3 DNA: TGTGCCAGCTGTAGCTCCCGCTACGAGCAGTACTTC

V gene: TRBV30
D gene: NA
J gene: TRBJ2-1
clone size: NA
CDR3 protein: CAWTRLDYNEQFF
CDR3 DNA: TGTGCCTGGACTAGACTGGATTACAATGAGCAGTTCTTC

V gene: TRBV15
D gene: TRBD2
J gene: TRBJ2-7
clone size: NA
CDR3 protein: CATSRLTGLFNEQYF
CDR3 DNA: TGTGCCACCAGCAGGTTAACGGGACTATTTAACGAGCAGTACTTC

V gene: TRBV5-6
D gene: NA
J gene: TRBJ1-2
clone size: NA
CDR3 protein: CASSYRDGYTF
CDR3 DNA: TGTGCCAGCAGCTACAGGGATGGCTACACCTTC

V gene: TRBV6-1
D gene: NA
J gene: TRBJ2-7
clone size: NA
CDR3 protein: CASSEDNPGLYEQYF
CDR3 DNA: TGTGCCAGCAGTGAAGACAATCCAGGACTCTACGAGCAGTACTTC

V gene: TRBV14
D gene: TRBD1
J gene: TRBJ2-6
clone size: NA
CDR3 protein: CASSLSGTVLSGANVLTF
CDR3 DNA: TGTGCCAGCAGTCTTTCCGGGACAGTTCTGTCTGGGGCCAACGTCCTGACTTTC

V gene: TRBV5-5
D gene: TRBD1
J gene: TRBJ1-5
clone size: NA
CDR3 protein: CASRLGQSPSNQPQHF
CDR3 DNA: TGTGCCAGCAGATTGGGACAGTCCCCTAGCAATCAGCCCCAGCATTTT

V gene: TRBV19
D gene: NA
J gene: TRBJ1-5
clone size: NA
CDR3 protein: CASTPGGNQPQHF
CDR3 DNA: TGTGCCAGTACCCCTGGGGGGAATCAGCCCCAGCATTTT

V gene: TRBV11-2
D gene: TRBD1
J gene: TRBJ2-7
clone size: NA
CDR3 protein: CASSWTGTGSYEQYF
CDR3 DNA: TGTGCCAGCAGCTGGACAGGGACAGGCTCCTACGAGCAGTACTTC

V gene: TRBV2
D gene: TRBD1
J gene: TRBJ2-7
clone size: NA
CDR3 protein: CASSFSGQGAYEQYF
CDR3 DNA: TGTGCCAGCAGTTTTTCGGGACAGGGGGCGTACGAGCAGTACTTC

V gene: TRBV2
D gene: NA
J gene: TRBJ1-2
clone size: NA
CDR3 protein: CASSGQVNYAYTF
CDR3 DNA: TGTGCCAGCAGTGGACAGGTGAACTATGCCTACACCTTC

V gene: TRBV13
D gene: NA
J gene: TRBJ1-2
clone size: NA
CDR3 protein: CASSRPRDTHGYTF
CDR3 DNA: TGTGCCAGCAGCCGCCCCCGGGACACCCATGGCTACACCTTC

V gene: TRBV3-1/TRBV3-2
D gene: NA
J gene: TRBJ2-1
clone size: NA
CDR3 protein: CASSQVQGLGGHLIF
CDR3 DNA: TGTGCCAGCAGCCAAGTGCAAGGGTTAGGTGGACATTTAATCTTC

V gene: TRBV7-9
D gene: NA
J gene: TRBJ1-2
clone size: NA
CDR3 protein: CASGTTGGYTF
CDR3 DNA: TGTGCCAGCGGCACGACAGGTGGCTACACCTTC

V gene: TRBV28
D gene: TRBD1
J gene: TRBJ1-2
clone size: NA
CDR3 protein: CASSSGGADYGYTF
CDR3 DNA: TGTGCCAGCAGCTCAGGGGGCGCGGACTATGGCTACACCTTC

V gene: TRBV30
D gene: NA
J gene: TRBJ1-1
clone size: NA
CDR3 protein: CAWSYGTLNTEAFF
CDR3 DNA: TGTGCCTGGAGTTATGGGACATTGAACACTGAAGCTTTCTTT

V gene: TRBV9
D gene: NA
J gene: TRBJ1-3
clone size: NA
CDR3 protein: CASSVGQGYSGNTIYF
CDR3 DNA: TGTGCCAGCAGCGTAGGTCAGGGCTACTCTGGAAACACCATATATTTT

V gene: TRBV28
D gene: TRBD2
J gene: TRBJ2-1
clone size: few
CDR3 protein: CASSAPLAGGPLYAFF
CDR3 DNA: TGTGCCAGCAGTGCCCCACTAGCGGGAGGGCCTTTATACGCTTTCTTC

V gene: TRBV18
D gene: NA
J gene: TRBJ1-1
clone size: NA
CDR3 protein: CASSRDVNTEAFF
CDR3 DNA: TGTGCCAGCTCGCGGGACGTTAACACTGAAGCTTTCTTT

V gene: TRBV3-1/TRBV3-2
D gene: TRBD2
J gene: TRBJ2-3
clone size: NA
CDR3 protein: CASSQRVNRGSPGTDTQYF
CDR3 DNA: TGTGCCAGCAGCCAAAGGGTAAACCGCGGGAGCCCCGGCACAGATACGCAGTATTTT

V gene: TRBV7-9
D gene: NA
J gene: TRBJ2-7
clone size: NA
CDR3 protein: CASSLPLNSYEQYF
CDR3 DNA: TGTGCCAGCAGCTTACCCCTAAACTCCTACGAGCAGTACTTC

V gene: TRBV28
D gene: NA
J gene: TRBJ1-2
clone size: few
CDR3 protein: CASGARYTF
CDR3 DNA: TGTGCCAGCGGGGCGCGCTACACCTTC

V gene: TRBV27
D gene: NA
J gene: TRBJ2-5
clone size: NA
CDR3 protein: CASRKREYEETQYF
CDR3 DNA: TGTGCCAGCAGGAAACGGGAGTACGAAGAGACCCAGTACTTC

V gene: TRBV4-1
D gene: TRBD1
J gene: TRBJ2-5
clone size: NA
CDR3 protein: CASSPRTGDIVETQYF
CDR3 DNA: TGCGCCAGCAGCCCCCGGACAGGGGACATTGTGGAGACCCAGTACTTC

V gene: TRBV3-1/TRBV3-2
D gene: NA
J gene: TRBJ1-2
clone size: NA
CDR3 protein: CASSHLCGQF
CDR3 DNA: TGTGCCAGCAGTCATTTATGTGGGCAGTTC

V gene: TRBV6-6
D gene: TRBD2
J gene: TRBJ2-1
clone size: NA
CDR3 protein: CASSYSSGRALYEQFF
CDR3 DNA: TGTGCCAGCAGTTACTCTAGCGGGAGGGCCCTTTATGAGCAGTTCTTC